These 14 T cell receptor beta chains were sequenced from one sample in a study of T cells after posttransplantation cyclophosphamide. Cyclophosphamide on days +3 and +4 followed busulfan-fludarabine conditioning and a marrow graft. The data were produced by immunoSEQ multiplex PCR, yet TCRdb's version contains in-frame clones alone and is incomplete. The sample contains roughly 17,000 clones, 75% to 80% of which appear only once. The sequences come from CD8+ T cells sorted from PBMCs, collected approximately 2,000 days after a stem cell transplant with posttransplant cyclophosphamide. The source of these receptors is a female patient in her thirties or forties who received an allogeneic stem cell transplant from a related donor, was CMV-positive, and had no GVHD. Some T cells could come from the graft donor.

CDR3 bases: TGTGCCAGCGGTTCCCCAGACTTCACGAACACCGGGGAGCTGTTTTTT. Translated: CASGSPDFTNTGELFF. The chain recombines TRBV7-2 with TRBJ2-2, with D unclear. Germline assignment: CDR1 SGHTA and CDR2 FQGNSA. V shed 8 bases and J shed 0 bases, with 16 bases lying between them. CDR3 length: 16 amino acids.

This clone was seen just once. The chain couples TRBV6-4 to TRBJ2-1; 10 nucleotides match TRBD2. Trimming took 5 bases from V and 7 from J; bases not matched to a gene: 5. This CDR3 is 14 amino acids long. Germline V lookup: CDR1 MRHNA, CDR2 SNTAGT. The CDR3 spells CASSTSGVGNEQFF. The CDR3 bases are TGTGCCAGCAGTACTAGCGGGGTTGGTAATGAGCAGTTCTTC.

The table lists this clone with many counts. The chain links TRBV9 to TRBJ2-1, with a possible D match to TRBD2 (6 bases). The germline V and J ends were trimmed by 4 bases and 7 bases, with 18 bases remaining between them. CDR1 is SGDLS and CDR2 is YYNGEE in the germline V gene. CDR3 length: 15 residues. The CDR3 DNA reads TGTGCCAGCAGCCCATTGGGACTTGAGGGAAATGAGCAGTTCTTC. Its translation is CASSPLGLEGNEQFF.

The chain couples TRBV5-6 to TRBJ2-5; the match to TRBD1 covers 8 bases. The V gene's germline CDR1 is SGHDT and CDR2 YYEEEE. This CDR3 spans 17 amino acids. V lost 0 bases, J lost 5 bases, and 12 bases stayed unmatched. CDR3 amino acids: CASSLVPQTGAWETQYF. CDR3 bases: TGTGCCAGCAGCTTGGTCCCACAGACAGGGGCCTGGGAGACCCAGTACTTC.

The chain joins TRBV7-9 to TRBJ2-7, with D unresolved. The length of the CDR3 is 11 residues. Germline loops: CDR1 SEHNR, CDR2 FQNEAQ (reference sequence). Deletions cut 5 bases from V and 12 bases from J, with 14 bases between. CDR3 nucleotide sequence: TGTGCCAGCAGCCCTGGTTCACGAGTGTACTTC. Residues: CASSPGSRVYF. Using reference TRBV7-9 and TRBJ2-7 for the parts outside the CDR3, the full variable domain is DTGVSQNPRHKITKRGQNVTFRCDPISEHNRLYWYRQTLGQGPEFLTYFQNEAQLEKSRLLSDRFSAERPKGSFSTLEIQRTEQGDSAMYLCASSPGSRVYFGPGTRLTVT.

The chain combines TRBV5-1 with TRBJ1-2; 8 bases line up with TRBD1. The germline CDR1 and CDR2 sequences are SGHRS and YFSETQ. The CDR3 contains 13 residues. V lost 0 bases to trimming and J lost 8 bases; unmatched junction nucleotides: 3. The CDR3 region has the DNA TGCGCCAGCAGCTTGGGCAGGGGGCTAGGCTACACCTTC. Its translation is CASSLGRGLGYTF.

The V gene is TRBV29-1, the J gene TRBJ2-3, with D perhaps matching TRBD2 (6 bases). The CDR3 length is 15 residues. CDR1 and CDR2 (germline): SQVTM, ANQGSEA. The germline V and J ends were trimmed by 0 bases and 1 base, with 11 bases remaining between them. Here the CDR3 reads CSVEEAAGGTDTQYF. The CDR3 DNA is TGCAGCGTTGAAGAAGCAGCGGGTGGCACAGATACGCAGTATTTT.

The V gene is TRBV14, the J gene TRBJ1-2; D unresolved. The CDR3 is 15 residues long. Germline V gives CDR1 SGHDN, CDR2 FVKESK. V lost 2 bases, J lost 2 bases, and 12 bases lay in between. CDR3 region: CASSQIAESNYGYTF. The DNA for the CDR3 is TGTGCCAGCAGCCAAATCGCGGAGAGCAACTATGGCTACACCTTC.

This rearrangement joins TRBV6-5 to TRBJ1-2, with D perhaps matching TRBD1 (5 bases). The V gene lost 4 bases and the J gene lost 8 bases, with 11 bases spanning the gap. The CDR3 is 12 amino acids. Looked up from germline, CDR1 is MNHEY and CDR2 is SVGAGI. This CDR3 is CASSSGEGGYTF. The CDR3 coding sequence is TGTGCCAGCAGTTCGGGGGAGGGAGGCTACACCTTC.

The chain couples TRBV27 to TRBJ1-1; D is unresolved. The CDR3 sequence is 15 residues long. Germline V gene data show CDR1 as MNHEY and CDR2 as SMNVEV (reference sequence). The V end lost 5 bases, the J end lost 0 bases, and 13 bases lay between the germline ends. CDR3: CASSRISEMNTEAFF. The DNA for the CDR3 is TGTGCCAGCAGTCGTATCTCCGAGATGAACACTGAAGCTTTCTTT.

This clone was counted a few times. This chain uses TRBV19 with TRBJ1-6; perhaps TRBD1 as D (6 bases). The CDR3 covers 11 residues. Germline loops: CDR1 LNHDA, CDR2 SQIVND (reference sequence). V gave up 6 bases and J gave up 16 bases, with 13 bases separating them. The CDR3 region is CASRSQGLLHF. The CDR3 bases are TGTGCCAGTAGGTCACAGGGTCTGCTCCACTTT.

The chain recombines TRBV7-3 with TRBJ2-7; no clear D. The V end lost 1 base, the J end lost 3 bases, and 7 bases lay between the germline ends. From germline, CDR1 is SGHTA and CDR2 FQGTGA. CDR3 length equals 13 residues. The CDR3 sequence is CASSLSRDYEQYF. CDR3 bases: TGTGCCAGCAGCTTAAGTAGAGACTACGAGCAGTACTTC.

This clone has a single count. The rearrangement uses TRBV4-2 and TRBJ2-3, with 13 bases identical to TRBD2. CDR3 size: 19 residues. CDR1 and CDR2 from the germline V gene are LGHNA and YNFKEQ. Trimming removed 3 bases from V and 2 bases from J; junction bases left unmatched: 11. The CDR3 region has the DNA TGTGCCAGCAGCCACTATTGGGGGACTAGCGGGGAGACCACAGATACGCAGTATTTT. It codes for CASSHYWGTSGETTDTQYF.

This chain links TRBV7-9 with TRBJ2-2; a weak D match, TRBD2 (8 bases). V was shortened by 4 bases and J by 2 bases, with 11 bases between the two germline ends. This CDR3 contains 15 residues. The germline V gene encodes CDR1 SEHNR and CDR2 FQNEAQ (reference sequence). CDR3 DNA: TGTGCCAGCAGCTCGGGAGGGGGCAACACCGGGGAGCTGTTTTTT. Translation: CASSSGGGNTGELFF.